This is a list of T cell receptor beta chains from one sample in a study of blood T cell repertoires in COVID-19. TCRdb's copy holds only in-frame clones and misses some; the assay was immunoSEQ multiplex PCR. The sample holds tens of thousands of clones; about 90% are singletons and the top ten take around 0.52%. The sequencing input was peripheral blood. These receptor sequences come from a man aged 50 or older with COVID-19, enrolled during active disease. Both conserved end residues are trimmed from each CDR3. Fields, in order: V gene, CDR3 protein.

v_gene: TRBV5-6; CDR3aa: ASSLYADYGYT
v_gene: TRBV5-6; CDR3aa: ASSLRQGYGYT
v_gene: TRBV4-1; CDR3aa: ASSQVGARETQY
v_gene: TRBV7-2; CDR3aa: ASSLDRVSPLH
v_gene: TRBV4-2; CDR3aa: ASSQDLGGQTDYGYT
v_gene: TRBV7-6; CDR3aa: ASSPGQGRATNEKLF
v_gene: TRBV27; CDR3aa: ASSFSAGYESYEQY
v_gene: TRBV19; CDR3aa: ASSIQGTDTQY
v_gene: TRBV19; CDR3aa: ASSIRLAGGPGETQY
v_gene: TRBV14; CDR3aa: ASFTRQARHYEQY
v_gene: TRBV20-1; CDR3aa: SASGQAYGYT
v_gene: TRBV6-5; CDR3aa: ASSYSQGEKLF
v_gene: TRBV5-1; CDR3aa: ASSFEASNYGYT
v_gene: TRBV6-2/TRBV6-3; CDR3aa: ASSYELAGGKNEQF
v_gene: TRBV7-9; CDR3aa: ASSITGTDPYGYT
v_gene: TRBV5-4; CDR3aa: ASSRATVNTEAF
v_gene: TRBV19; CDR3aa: ASSISIYSYEQY
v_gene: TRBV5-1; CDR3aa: ASSLAVAGVQGEQF
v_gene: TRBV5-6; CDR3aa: ASSLVVYGRTRGYT
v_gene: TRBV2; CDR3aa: ASSGGITGTEAF
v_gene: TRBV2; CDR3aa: ASSERREGRRELF
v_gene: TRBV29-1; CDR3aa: SVERTGGNNEQF
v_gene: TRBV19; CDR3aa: ASSTWTGEFNRIGQY
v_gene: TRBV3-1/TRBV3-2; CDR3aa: ASSQVVAGGPHEQF
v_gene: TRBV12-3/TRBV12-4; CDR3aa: ASSLLLSGPQH
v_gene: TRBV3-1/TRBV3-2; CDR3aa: ASSQGTVNSNQPQH
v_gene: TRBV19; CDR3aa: ASHPGTSGRAWEQTQY
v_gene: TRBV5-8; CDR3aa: ASRYYNEQF
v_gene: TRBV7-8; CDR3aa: ASSLWALAGYPSSYEQY
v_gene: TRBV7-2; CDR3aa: ASSPQASGNPYEQY
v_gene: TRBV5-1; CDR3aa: ASSQQGLQF
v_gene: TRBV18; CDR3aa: ASSPSTGGQETQY
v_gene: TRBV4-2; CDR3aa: ASSPNRVGFSGNTIY
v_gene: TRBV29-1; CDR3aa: SVVLTGRRETQY
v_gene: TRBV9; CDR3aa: ASSVRGTSGIMGLYNEQF
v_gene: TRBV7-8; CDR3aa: ASSLERAGGYEQY
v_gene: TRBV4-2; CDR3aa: ASSLRQGTTEAF
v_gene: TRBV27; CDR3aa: ASSAGTIITDTQY
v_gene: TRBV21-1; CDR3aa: ASGHWTGNTDTQY
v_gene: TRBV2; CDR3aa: ASRRTGGEQPQH
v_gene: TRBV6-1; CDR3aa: ASSDLPAQGRQPQH
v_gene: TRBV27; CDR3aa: ASKRTSVPYEQY
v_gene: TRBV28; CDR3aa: ASSIGRSTDTQY
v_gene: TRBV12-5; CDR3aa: ASGLPPSRGLAGGTQETQY
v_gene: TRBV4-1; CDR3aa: ASSLGGLNTEAF
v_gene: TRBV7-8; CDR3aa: ASSIRDRFSRGATEAF
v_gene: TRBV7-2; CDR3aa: ASSSSGRSYNEQF
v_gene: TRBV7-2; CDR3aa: ASSSTTGGRHEQY
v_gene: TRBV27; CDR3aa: ASSLVGGMVDTQY
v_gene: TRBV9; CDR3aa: ASGQRREGRNEQF
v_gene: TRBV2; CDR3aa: ASSETLVNEQF
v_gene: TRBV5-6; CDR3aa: ASNQQGSYEQY
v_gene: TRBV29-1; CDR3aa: SVRDNPYEQY
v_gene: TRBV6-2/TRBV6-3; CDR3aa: ASSQGWVSMNTEAF
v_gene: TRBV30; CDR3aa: AWSLPEAGGYT